This is a list of T cell receptor beta chains from one sample in a study of control samples from healthy donors and cancer patients. Assay used: immunoSEQ multiplex PCR; TCRdb lists only in-frame clones, some missing. The sample includes about 94,000 clones, 86% of them seen just once. The sample consisted of blood. The receptors shown here come from a woman in her 50s in good health. CDR3s include the opening cysteine and the closing phenylalanine or tryptophan. The D gene is left open where the match is weak. Clone size is stated in some rows and not others, as once, few, many or a class when expanded.

j_gene | v_gene | d_gene | abundance | CDR3aa | CDR3nt
TRBJ2-1 | TRBV2 | TRBD2 | - | CASGFPGTSGRNEQFF | TGTGCCAGCGGATTCCCCGGGACTAGCGGGAGGAATGAGCAGTTCTTC
TRBJ1-1 | TRBV19 | TRBD1 | - | CAIQGMGTEAFF | TGTGCCATACAGGGGATGGGCACTGAAGCTTTCTTT
TRBJ2-1 | TRBV5-1 | - | - | CASSTDGGFNYNEQFF | TGCGCCAGCAGCACGGACGGCGGGTTCAACTACAATGAGCAGTTCTTC
TRBJ2-7 | TRBV18 | - | - | CASSPEQTSYEQYF | TGTGCCAGCTCACCCGAACAGACGTCCTACGAGCAGTACTTC
TRBJ2-7 | TRBV7-9 | TRBD2 | - | CASSSGTSSTYEQYF | TGTGCCAGCAGCTCCGGGACTAGCTCAACCTACGAGCAGTACTTC
TRBJ1-1 | TRBV7-9 | - | - | CASSLKADYVSLDTEAFF | TGTGCCAGCAGCTTAAAGGCAGACTACGTCTCCCTGGACACTGAAGCTTTCTTT
TRBJ2-3 | TRBV29-1 | TRBD2 | - | CSVGTSGVPTDTQYF | TGCAGCGTTGGGACTAGCGGGGTTCCCACAGATACGCAGTATTTT
TRBJ1-5 | TRBV18 | - | - | CASSKQGDNQPQHF | TGTGCCAGCTCGAAACAGGGAGACAATCAGCCCCAGCATTTT
TRBJ2-1 | TRBV19 | TRBD2 | - | CASSSSSGRYNEQFF | TGTGCCAGTAGTTCATCTAGCGGTAGATACAATGAGCAGTTCTTC
TRBJ2-7 | TRBV7-9 | - | - | CASSLGLGEDHEQYF | TGTGCCAGCAGCTTAGGACTAGGAGAGGACCACGAGCAGTACTTC
TRBJ2-7 | TRBV18 | - | - | CASSPGGGGYEQYF | TGTGCCAGCTCCCCTGGTGGCGGAGGCTACGAGCAGTACTTC
TRBJ2-1 | TRBV28 | - | - | CASRFRVDNEQFF | TGTGCCAGCAGATTTAGGGTAGACAATGAGCAGTTCTTC
TRBJ1-2 | TRBV27 | - | - | CASSLSQGGYYGYTF | TGTGCCAGCAGTTTATCCCAGGGTGGGTACTATGGCTACACCTTC
TRBJ1-1 | TRBV5-5 | - | - | CASSFDRNTEAFF | TGTGCCAGCAGCTTCGACAGAAACACTGAAGCTTTCTTT
TRBJ2-6 | TRBV11-2 | - | - | CASSLVAVLLSGANVLTF | TGTGCCAGCAGCTTAGTAGCAGTCTTACTCTCTGGGGCCAACGTCCTGACTTTC
TRBJ1-2 | TRBV4-1 | - | - | CASSQDIRVYGYTF | TGCGCCAGCAGCCAAGATATTCGGGTCTATGGCTACACCTTC
TRBJ2-5 | TRBV24-1 | TRBD2 | few | CATSTGLPGETQYF | TGTGCCACCAGTACGGGACTACCAGGCGAGACCCAGTACTTC
TRBJ2-3 | TRBV7-6 | TRBD1 | - | CASSSNRGKTADTQYF | TGTGCCAGCAGCTCTAACAGGGGGAAAACAGCAGATACGCAGTATTTT
TRBJ1-4 | TRBV3-1/TRBV3-2 | - | - | CASSQDNRVGEKLFF | TGTGCCAGCAGCCAAGATAATCGGGTCGGCGAAAAACTGTTTTTT
TRBJ2-5 | TRBV10-3 | - | - | CAISLQGGEETQYF | TGTGCCATCAGCCTACAGGGGGGGGAAGAGACCCAGTACTTC
TRBJ2-7 | TRBV14 | - | - | CASSQRGGQGIYEQYF | TGTGCCAGCAGCCAAAGGGGGGGCCAGGGTATCTACGAGCAGTACTTC
TRBJ2-5 | TRBV2 | - | - | CASTWNAGMIETQYF | TGTGCCAGCACGTGGAACGCAGGGATGATAGAGACCCAGTACTTC
TRBJ2-7 | TRBV7-2 | - | few | CASSSESGFTYEQYF | TGTGCCAGCAGCTCGGAAAGCGGGTTTACCTACGAGCAGTACTTC
TRBJ1-1 | TRBV10-3 | - | - | CAISDRVANTEAFF | TGTGCCATCAGTGACAGGGTGGCGAACACTGAAGCTTTCTTT
TRBJ2-7 | TRBV4-1 | TRBD1 | - | CASSPTGTGSDEQYF | TGCGCCAGCAGCCCTACCGGGACAGGGTCGGACGAGCAGTACTTC
TRBJ2-5 | TRBV7-7 | - | - | CASSLGGTRGETQYF | TGTGCTAGCAGCTTAGGCGGAACTCGGGGAGAGACCCAGTACTTC
TRBJ1-4 | TRBV28 | - | - | CASSTTNEKLFF | TGTGCCAGCAGTACAACTAATGAAAAACTGTTTTTT
TRBJ1-1 | TRBV3-1/TRBV3-2 | - | - | CASSPLGGVTEAFF | TGTGCCAGCAGCCCATTAGGGGGTGTCACTGAAGCTTTCTTT
TRBJ2-5 | TRBV11-2 | TRBD1 | few | CASSPDRQETQYF | TGTGCCAGCAGCCCGGACAGGCAAGAGACCCAGTACTTC
TRBJ1-1 | TRBV19 | - | - | CASSMAVNTEAFF | TGTGCCAGTAGTATGGCGGTGAACACTGAAGCTTTCTTT
TRBJ2-5 | TRBV28 | - | - | CASSLNGGLAEETQYF | TGTGCCAGCAGTTTAAACGGCGGCCTAGCTGAAGAGACCCAGTACTTC
TRBJ2-1 | TRBV6-9 | - | - | CASSKGGELPSYNEQFF | TGTGCCAGCAGCAAAGGGGGGGAACTACCCTCCTACAATGAGCAGTTCTTC
TRBJ2-2 | TRBV9 | TRBD2 | - | CASSVGLAGSELFF | TGTGCCAGCAGCGTAGGGCTAGCGGGTTCGGAGCTGTTTTTT
TRBJ1-4 | TRBV18 | - | - | CASSPGTTNEKLFF | TGTGCCAGCTCACCAGGGACAACTAATGAAAAACTGTTTTTT
TRBJ2-7 | TRBV2 | TRBD1 | - | CASRRGQGNYEQYF | TGTGCCAGCAGGAGGGGACAGGGGAACTACGAGCAGTACTTC
TRBJ2-3 | TRBV5-1 | TRBD2 | - | CASSLERESVTDTQYF | TGCGCCAGCAGCTTGGAGCGGGAGTCTGTAACAGATACGCAGTATTTT
TRBJ1-1 | TRBV11-3 | - | - | CASSYSRSTEAFF | TGTGCCAGCAGCTACTCCAGGAGCACTGAAGCTTTCTTT
TRBJ1-1 | TRBV2 | - | once | CASSLRSQANTEAFF | TGTGCCAGCAGCCTGCGGTCACAGGCGAACACTGAAGCTTTCTTT
TRBJ1-1 | TRBV29-1 | - | - | CSSRVSGANTEAFF | TGCAGCTCCCGAGTGTCAGGGGCGAACACTGAAGCTTTCTTT
TRBJ2-3 | TRBV7-8 | - | - | CASSLWGLASTDTQYF | TGTGCCAGCAGCCTCTGGGGACTCGCTAGCACAGATACGCAGTATTTT
TRBJ1-1 | TRBV6-2/TRBV6-3 | TRBD1 | - | CASSYPADRVSWTEAFF | TGTGCCAGCAGTTACCCGGCGGACAGGGTGAGTTGGACTGAAGCTTTCTTT
TRBJ2-7 | TRBV5-6 | TRBD1 | - | CASSPWDSNSYEQYF | TGTGCCAGCAGCCCTTGGGACAGCAACTCCTACGAGCAGTACTTC
TRBJ1-4 | TRBV28 | TRBD1 | - | CASSLSFIRTGQEKLFF | TGTGCCAGCAGTTTATCTTTTATTCGGACAGGGCAGGAAAAACTGTTTTTT
TRBJ1-2 | TRBV6-5 | - | - | CASSYKGRTANYGYTF | TGTGCCAGCAGTTACAAGGGGAGGACGGCTAACTATGGCTACACCTTC
TRBJ1-3 | TRBV4-3 | - | - | CASSQDNRGRSGNTIYF | TGCGCCAGCAGCCAAGATAACCGGGGGCGCAGTGGAAACACCATATATTTT
TRBJ2-3 | TRBV5-1 | TRBD1 | - | CASSNPSRDRGLYADTQYF | TGCGCCAGCAGCAATCCATCCCGGGACAGGGGTTTGTACGCAGATACGCAGTATTTT
TRBJ1-5 | TRBV10-3 | - | - | CAISGGNSDQPQHF | TGTGCCATCAGTGGGGGGAATAGCGATCAGCCCCAGCATTTT
TRBJ2-1 | TRBV27 | TRBD2 | - | CASSFLAGPYNEQFF | TGTGCCAGCAGTTTTTTAGCGGGGCCTTACAATGAGCAGTTCTTC
TRBJ1-3 | TRBV27 | - | few | CASSPWAGTNTIYF | TGTGCCAGCTCCCCCTGGGCAGGGACGAACACCATATATTTT
TRBJ1-3 | TRBV6-1 | - | - | CASSEARGPSSGNTIYF | TGTGCCAGCAGTGAAGCGCGGGGGCCTAGCTCTGGAAACACCATATATTTT
TRBJ2-3 | TRBV28 | - | - | CASSLSPLGGSGTDTQYF | TGTGCCAGCAGTTTATCGCCGCTGGGAGGATCCGGCACAGATACGCAGTATTTT
TRBJ1-2 | TRBV4-3 | TRBD1 | - | CASSQDWGQVYGYTF | TGCGCCAGCAGCCAAGATTGGGGACAGGTCTATGGCTACACCTTC
TRBJ1-3 | TRBV5-6 | - | once | CASRMRTQGNTIYF | TGTGCCAGCAGGATGCGGACTCAGGGAAACACCATATATTTT
TRBJ1-3 | TRBV15 | - | - | CATSRERAQGNTIYF | TGTGCCACCAGCAGAGAGAGGGCGCAGGGAAACACCATATATTTT
TRBJ2-7 | TRBV19 | - | - | CASSVGQRATYEQYF | TGTGCCAGTAGTGTCGGACAGAGGGCCACCTACGAGCAGTACTTC
TRBJ1-4 | TRBV15 | - | - | CATRAAGNEKLFF | TGTGCCACCAGGGCGGCCGGTAATGAAAAACTGTTTTTT
TRBJ1-2 | TRBV12-3/TRBV12-4 | TRBD1 | - | CASSLTGAYGYTF | TGTGCCAGCAGTTTGACAGGGGCATATGGCTACACCTTC